This T cell receptor beta chain was profiled in a study of blood T cell repertoires in COVID-19. CDR3 length: 13 amino acids. With 5 bases removed from V and 0 bases from J, the gap between germline ends came to 7 bases. Germline loops: CDR1 MNHEY, CDR2 SMNVEV (reference sequence). Using immunoSEQ multiplex PCR, the repertoire was profiled, and TCRdb retains in-frame clones only, with some absent. The table records 200,000 to 300,000 clones, 84% of them present only once. The clonotype originates from a man aged 35-49 years who had recovered from COVID-19. Sequenced material: peripheral blood. The chain combines TRBV27 with TRBJ1-1, with a possible D match to TRBD1 (5 bases). The CDR3 loop reads CASSTGLNTEAFF. CDR3 sequence (DNA): TGTGCCAGCAGTACAGGTTTGAACACTGAAGCTTTCTTT.